These T cell receptor beta chains were read from a single sample in a study of blood T cell repertoires in COVID-19. The repertoire was sequenced with immunoSEQ multiplex PCR; TCRdb's copy has only in-frame clones and lacks some. The sample holds about 50,000 clones; about four fifths are singletons and the top ten take 26%. The sequencing sample was made of peripheral blood. Receptors originate from a woman of 80 years or more with COVID-19, enrolled during active disease. CDR3s include the opening cysteine and the closing phenylalanine or tryptophan. Each record gives: clone size, J gene, D gene, V gene, CDR3 protein, CDR3 DNA. The D gene is left open where the match is weak. Size tells how often a clone was seen (once, few, many) or the class of an expanded clone, and some rows leave it out.

once TRBJ2-3 - TRBV2 CANLRDTTSTDTQYF TGTGCCAACCTCCGGGACACTACTAGCACAGATACGCAGTATTTT
- TRBJ2-7 TRBD2 TRBV3-1/TRBV3-2 CASSPRISGRNEQYF TGTGCCAGCAGCCCCCGAATTAGCGGGAGAAACGAGCAGTACTTC
- TRBJ1-4 - TRBV2 CASLRQDVNEKLFF TGTGCCAGCCTCAGACAGGACGTAAATGAAAAACTGTTTTTT
- TRBJ2-7 - TRBV19 CASRSGPNEQYF TGTGCCAGCCGTAGCGGACCAAACGAGCAGTACTTC
- TRBJ2-7 TRBD2 TRBV5-4 CASSLTAGEYEQYF TGTGCCAGCAGCCTCACAGCGGGAGAGTACGAGCAGTACTTC
- TRBJ2-7 TRBD2 TRBV15 CATSRGTSGINEQYF TGTGCCACCAGCAGGGGGACTAGCGGGATCAACGAGCAGTACTTC
- TRBJ2-2 - TRBV6-2/TRBV6-3 CASSQQGNGELFF TGTGCCAGCAGCCAACAGGGCAACGGGGAGCTGTTTTTT
few TRBJ2-5 TRBD1 TRBV14 CASSPSGDRTQYF TGTGCCAGCAGCCCCTCCGGGGACAGGACCCAGTACTTC
- TRBJ2-1 - TRBV4-2 CASSLDSSSYNEQFF TGTGCCAGCAGCCTTGACTCTTCCTCCTACAATGAGCAGTTCTTC
- TRBJ2-3 TRBD2 TRBV11-2 CASSLTGTSGAPTDTQYF TGTGCCAGCAGCTTAACCGGGACTAGCGGGGCCCCCACAGATACGCAGTATTTT
- TRBJ1-2 - TRBV5-8 CASSLVPGQHYGYTF TGTGCCAGCAGCTTGGTCCCCGGACAGCACTATGGCTACACCTTC
once TRBJ1-1 - TRBV5-4 CASSSGWGTPKNTEAFF TGTGCCAGCAGCTCTGGGTGGGGGACACCGAAGAACACTGAAGCTTTCTTT
- TRBJ2-1 - TRBV30 CAWSVGQGIEQFF TGTGCCTGGAGTGTAGGCCAGGGGATTGAGCAGTTCTTC
- TRBJ1-1 - TRBV6-6 CASSYGGANTEAFF TGTGCCAGCAGTTACGGGGGGGCGAACACTGAAGCTTTCTTT
- TRBJ2-2 - TRBV3-1/TRBV3-2 CASSSDRPGELFF TGTGCCAGCAGTTCTGACAGACCCGGGGAGCTGTTTTTT
- TRBJ2-7 TRBD1 TRBV9 CASSPRTGPSYEQYF TGTGCCAGCAGCCCCCGGACAGGCCCCTCCTACGAGCAGTACTTC
- TRBJ2-7 - TRBV10-2 CASSESEIWTHYEQYF TGCGCCAGCAGTGAATCGGAGATTTGGACTCACTACGAGCAGTACTTC
- TRBJ2-5 TRBD1 TRBV5-4 CASSSQQGAETQYF TGTGCCAGCAGCAGCCAACAGGGGGCCGAGACCCAGTACTTC
- TRBJ2-4 TRBD2 TRBV2 CATWTSGRGQNIQYF TGTGCCACCTGGACTAGCGGGAGGGGGCAAAACATTCAGTACTTC
- TRBJ1-2 - TRBV7-9 CASSRWKGHGYTF TGTGCCAGCAGCCGGTGGAAGGGACACGGCTACACCTTC
- TRBJ2-5 - TRBV7-9 CASSPDTLQETQYF TGTGCCAGCAGCCCCGACACTCTCCAAGAGACCCAGTACTTC
- TRBJ2-7 TRBD2 TRBV20-1 CSASDSGTNDEQYF TGCAGTGCTAGTGATAGCGGGACTAACGACGAGCAGTACTTC
- TRBJ2-2 TRBD2 TRBV2 CASRPSGSDGELFF TGTGCCAGCAGACCTAGCGGGAGCGACGGGGAGCTGTTTTTT
- TRBJ1-5 TRBD1 TRBV11-2 CASSLTGVGSNQPQHF TGTGCCAGCAGCCTTACAGGGGTGGGTAGCAATCAGCCCCAGCATTTT
- TRBJ1-5 TRBD1 TRBV15 CATSHGTVDQPQHF TGTGCCACCAGCCATGGGACAGTAGATCAGCCCCAGCATTTT
once TRBJ2-5 TRBD2 TRBV6-1 CASSEGGGSKTQYF TGTGCCAGCAGTGAGGGGGGGGGATCGAAGACCCAGTACTTC
once TRBJ1-5 - TRBV7-2 CASSLTIARLNHQPQHF TGTGCCAGCAGCTTGACCATAGCTCGCCTAAACCATCAGCCCCAGCATTTT
- TRBJ2-5 - TRBV5-1 CASSLGTVTETQYF TGCGCCAGCAGCTTAGGGACTGTAACAGAGACCCAGTACTTC
- TRBJ2-7 - TRBV2 CASSEAWGVAEQYF TGTGCCAGCAGTGAAGCCTGGGGGGTGGCTGAGCAGTACTTC
- TRBJ1-1 - TRBV6-2/TRBV6-3 CASSLLQALNTEAFF TGTGCCAGCAGTCTACTACAGGCGTTGAACACTGAAGCTTTCTTT
- TRBJ2-1 TRBD2 TRBV4-2 CASSARLTSGTYNEQFF TGTGCCAGCAGCGCCCGTCTCACTAGCGGGACGTATAATGAGCAGTTCTTC
- TRBJ2-5 - TRBV7-2 CASSLDRTSQYF TGTGCCAGCAGCTTAGACAGGACGTCCCAGTACTTC
- TRBJ1-1 TRBD1 TRBV28 CASSFPQGGTEAFF TGTGCCAGCAGTTTCCCACAGGGGGGCACTGAAGCTTTCTTT
- TRBJ2-6 - TRBV7-9 CASSLTRSGANVLTF TGTGCCAGCAGCTTAACGCGCTCTGGGGCCAACGTCCTGACTTTC
- TRBJ2-1 TRBD1 TRBV11-2 CASSLGQGRHNEQFF TGTGCCAGCAGCTTGGGACAGGGGCGGCACAATGAGCAGTTCTTC
- TRBJ2-2 - TRBV6-5 CASRPLVLSAGELFF TGTGCCAGCAGGCCACTAGTTCTTAGCGCCGGGGAGCTGTTTTTT
- TRBJ1-1 - TRBV20-1 CSAGETEAFF TGCAGTGCTGGGGAGACTGAAGCTTTCTTT
- TRBJ2-1 TRBD2 TRBV18 CASSVETSGSWGNEQFF TGTGCCAGCTCCGTCGAAACTAGCGGGAGTTGGGGCAATGAGCAGTTCTTC
- TRBJ2-3 TRBD1 TRBV6-1 CASSEYRGRSTDTQYF TGTGCCAGCAGTGAGTACAGGGGGCGAAGCACAGATACGCAGTATTTT
- TRBJ2-5 - TRBV29-1 CSVAAGAKQETQYF TGCAGCGTTGCGGCAGGGGCGAAACAAGAGACCCAGTACTTC
- TRBJ2-2 - TRBV14 CASSQAYTGELFF TGTGCCAGCAGCCAAGCCTACACCGGGGAGCTGTTTTTT
- TRBJ2-3 TRBD2 TRBV27 CATFPGLAGAVDTQYF TGTGCCACCTTTCCGGGACTAGCGGGAGCGGTAGATACGCAGTATTTT